The 9 T cell receptor beta chains given below trace back to one sample, sequenced in a study of blood T cell repertoires in COVID-19. Only in-frame clones appear in the TCRdb table, and some are missing; sequencing was by immunoSEQ multiplex PCR. This table has 180,000 or so clones, 85% appearing once. The source material was peripheral blood. The source of these receptors is an older woman with acute or convalescent COVID-19.

The rearrangement links TRBV18 to TRBJ2-1; tentatively, D is TRBD1 (5 bases). CDR1 is KGHSH and CDR2 is LQKENI in the germline V gene. V shed 6 bases and J shed 4 bases, with 13 bases lying between them. The CDR3 covers 14 residues. The CDR3 DNA sequence: TGTGCCAGCTCTAGGGGCGCACAATACAATGAGCAGTTCTTC. Translation: CASSRGAQYNEQFF.

This chain uses TRBV5-5 with TRBJ1-2, with 7 bases lining up with TRBD1. This CDR3 contains 16 residues. Germline V gene lookup returns CDR1 SGHKS and CDR2 YYEKEE (reference sequence). The V and J ends lost 2 bases and 4 bases, in that order; junction bases with no gene match: 11. CDR3 nucleotide sequence: TGTGCCAGCAGCTTAAGAGGGGGCTCTGGGTCCTATGGCTACACCTTC. Amino acid sequence: CASSLRGGSGSYGYTF.

V gene TRBV28 combines with J gene TRBJ1-3, with D perhaps matching TRBD1 (5 bases). The CDR3 runs to 14 residues. V lost 7 bases to trimming and J lost 0 bases, with 10 bases between them. CDR1 is MDHEN and CDR2 is SYDVKM in the germline V gene. CDR3 in DNA: TGTGCCAGCAAGGGGCTGAGCTCTGGAAACACCATATATTTT. Translating it yields CASKGLSSGNTIYF. Full variable domain (missing parts from reference TRBV28 and TRBJ1-3): DVKVTQSSRYLVKRTGEKVFLECVQDMDHENMFWYRQDPGLGLRLIYFSYDVKMKEKGDIPEGYSVSREKKERFSLILESASTNQTSMYLCASKGLSSGNTIYFGEGSWLTVV.

This chain uses TRBV11-2 with TRBJ2-6, with 10 bases identical to TRBD1. This CDR3 contains 19 residues. After removal of 6 bases from V and 4 bases from J, the junction contained 15 bases not matched to a gene. CDR1 and CDR2 from the germline V gene are SGHAT and FQNNGV. CDR3 nucleotide sequence: TGTGCCAGCAGGCCCCGGGACAGGGGTCTCCTAGGCGGGGCCAACGTCCTGACTTTC. Amino acid sequence: CASRPRDRGLLGGANVLTF.

This clone was seen many times. The J gene is TRBJ1-6, the V gene TRBV9, with 8 bases lining up with TRBD1. V trimming: 0 bases; J trimming: 7 bases; junction bases outside the gene matches: 12. Germline values: CDR1 SGDLS, CDR2 YYNGEE. The CDR3 spans 18 residues. Here the CDR3 reads CASSVAKITGTGNSPLHF. The DNA of the CDR3 is TGTGCCAGCAGCGTAGCAAAAATAACCGGGACAGGAAATTCACCCCTCCACTTT.

CDR3 bases: TGTGCCAGCAGTGAGCCAGGGGCAACCACCGGGGAGCTGTTTTTT. This translates into CASSEPGATTGELFF. The chain carries TRBV6-1 and TRBJ2-2; a possible D gene is TRBD1 (6 bases). V lost 3 bases to trimming and J lost 4 bases, with 12 bases between them. Germline CDR1 MNHNS, CDR2 SASEGT. The CDR3 totals 15 residues.

The chain joins TRBV6-5 to TRBJ1-6; D is uncertain. CDR1 and CDR2 (germline): MNHEY, SVGAGI. This CDR3 is 15 amino acids long. Trimming took 3 bases from V and 7 from J, leaving 13 bases between them. CDR3 nucleotide sequence: TGTGCCAGCAGTTATGCGGGAAGAAGGAATTCACCCCTCCACTTT. Encoded protein: CASSYAGRRNSPLHF.

The rearrangement uses TRBV6-5 and TRBJ1-4, with D perhaps matching TRBD1 (6 bases). The CDR3 has 12 residues. Germline V gene sequence: CDR1 MNHEY, CDR2 SVGAGI. The V and J ends lost 6 bases and 6 bases respectively, with 8 bases between them. The CDR3 here is CASRGQHEKLFF. The DNA for the CDR3 is TGTGCCAGCAGAGGACAGCATGAAAAACTGTTTTTT.

The chain joins TRBV27 to TRBJ1-5; a weak D match, TRBD1 (5 bases). V was shortened by 5 bases and J by 5 bases, with 19 bases between the two germline ends. From germline, CDR1 is MNHEY and CDR2 SMNVEV (reference sequence). This CDR3 has 16 amino acids. CDR3 nucleotide sequence: TGTGCCAGCAGTCAACTCGGGACTCGACGGGATCAGCCCCAGCATTTT. Residues: CASSQLGTRRDQPQHF.